Below, 9 T cell receptor beta chains from the same sample are listed, as sequenced in a study of PD-L1 blockade in urothelial cancer (dated by TCRdb to 2016 to 2017). Libraries came from the immunoSEQ multiplex PCR assay. The source is immuneACCESS, and TCRdb retained only in-frame sequences with V and J called. Part of the clones is not carried over; for the studies checked, unresolved V genes explain less than half of this, and the remainder is unexplained. The sample has 68,000 or so clones on record, 81% of them singletons. Of the sample, 5.7% is held by the ten largest clones. The time point label here, explained by the study, means: pretreatment peripheral blood. Source: PBMCs, taken around atezolizumab (anti-PD-L1) treatment. The source of these receptors is a man in his sixties or seventies with urothelial cancer.

The V gene is TRBV7-9, the J gene TRBJ2-2; tentatively, D is TRBD1 (5 bases). The V gene's germline CDR1 is SEHNR and CDR2 FQNEAQ (reference sequence). Trimming removed 11 bases from V and 0 bases from J, with 16 bases in between. This CDR3 region has 15 residues. The CDR3, as DNA: TGTGCCGGCCATTCAGGGAATTCGAACACCGGGGAGCTGTTTTTT. Amino acids: CAGHSGNSNTGELFF. Full variable domain (outside the CDR3, taken from reference TRBV7-9 and TRBJ2-2): DTGVSQNPRHKITKRGQNVTFRCDPISEHNRLYWYRQTLGQGPEFLTYFQNEAQLEKSRLLSDRFSAERPKGSFSTLEIQRTEQGDSAMYLCAGHSGNSNTGELFFGEGSRLTVL.

The chain has TRBV19 and TRBJ1-3, with TRBD1 matching over 12 bases. V lost 9 bases to trimming and J lost 2 bases; unmatched junction nucleotides: 5. The CDR3 covers 15 residues. Germline lookup yields CDR1 LNHDA and CDR2 SQIVND (reference sequence). The CDR3 loop reads CASRDRGQTGNTIYF. In nucleotides, the CDR3 is TGTGCCAGCAGGGACAGGGGGCAGACTGGAAACACCATATATTTT. The full variable domain, in which reference TRBV19 and TRBJ1-3 provide the parts outside the CDR3, is DGGITQSPKYLFRKEGQNVTLSCEQNLNHDAMYWYRQDPGQGLRLIYYSQIVNDFQKGDIAEGYSVSREKKESFPLTVTSAQKNPTAFYLCASRDRGQTGNTIYFGEGSWLTVV.

The chain joins TRBV7-2 to TRBJ2-1; 11 positions match TRBD2. In germline, CDR1 is SGHTA, CDR2 FQGNSA. The V segment lost 2 bases and the J segment 0 bases; nucleotides outside the gene matches: 6. The CDR3 sequence is 18 residues long. The chain's CDR3 is CASSLTSGGQSSYNEQFF. DNA of the CDR3: TGTGCCAGCAGCTTAACTAGCGGGGGCCAAAGCTCCTACAATGAGCAGTTCTTC.

The table lists this clone with a few counts. This chain links TRBV9 with TRBJ1-2, with D possibly TRBD1 on 5 matching bases. Germline-derived CDR1 and CDR2 are SGDLS and YYNGEE. The CDR3 consists of 15 residues. The V end was cut by 0 bases, the J end by 3 bases, with 12 bases between. The CDR3 here is CASSVDPVGDYGYTF. The CDR3 nucleotides read TGTGCCAGCAGCGTAGACCCCGTAGGGGACTATGGCTACACCTTC.

This clone was picked up a small number of times. This chain uses TRBV27 with TRBJ2-1; TRBD2 matches at 8 bases. CDR3 length: 20 amino acids. Trimming removed 6 bases from V and 5 bases from J; junction bases left unmatched: 24. The V gene's germline CDR1 is MNHEY and CDR2 SMNVEV (reference sequence). CDR3 sequence: CASSLRPIAGRWPSNNEQFF. The CDR3 DNA reads TGTGCCAGCAGCCTTAGACCTATAGCGGGACGATGGCCCTCGAACAATGAGCAGTTCTTC.

V and J are TRBV9 and TRBJ2-3; 9 positions match TRBD2. Germline trimming cut 0 bases from V and 4 bases from J; bases unmatched to any gene: 3. The germline gives CDR1 SGDLS, CDR2 YYNGEE. There are 15 residues in the CDR3. The CDR3 coding sequence is TGTGCCAGCAGCGTAGCTCCTAGCGGGGCAGATACGCAGTATTTT. Protein product: CASSVAPSGADTQYF.

The chain employs TRBV6-6 and TRBJ2-1, with 13 bases identical to TRBD2. This CDR3 has 15 amino acids. CDR1 and CDR2 (germline): MNHNY, SVGAGI (reference sequence). J was trimmed by 7 bases and V by 5 bases; bases with no gene match: 5. CDR3 nucleotides: TGTGCCAGCAGTACTAGCGGGAGGGCCTCTAATGAGCAGTTCTTC. Translation: CASSTSGRASNEQFF.

The chain is built from TRBV19 and TRBJ2-2; 13 positions agree with TRBD2. The CDR3 has 16 residues. Germline lookup yields CDR1 LNHDA and CDR2 SQIVND (reference sequence). V was pared by 4 bases and J by 7 bases, with 6 bases of the junction left unmatched. The CDR3 nucleotides are TGTGCCAGTAGTAGTGGACTAGCGGGAGCTGGCGGGGAGCTGTTTTTT. This encodes CASSSGLAGAGGELFF.

The gene calls are TRBV7-2 and TRBJ1-2; a possible D gene is TRBD1 (5 bases). Germline V gene data show CDR1 as SGHTA and CDR2 as FQGNSA. The CDR3 contains 14 residues. Trimming removed 4 bases at V and 4 bases at J, with 13 bases between. CDR3 amino acids: CASSSSDSSYGYTF. CDR3 nucleotides: TGTGCCAGCAGCTCCTCAGACAGTAGCTATGGCTACACCTTC.